The entry that follows covers one T cell receptor (beta chain) sequence. This entry comes from a study of T-cell reconstitution after alpha-beta-depleted transplantation in children. For TCRbeta, the library was prepared with unique molecular identifiers. One entry per CDR3 protein, called by TCRdb with MiXCR from the PCR reads. The sample records some 550,000 distinct CDR3 sequences, 15% to 20% being singletons. The clonotype comes from a human donor who donated a stem cell graft to a child with acute lymphoblastic leukemia. The sequences come from PBMCs from the stem cell graft donor, collected from the stem cell graft.

CDR3 in DNA: TGCAGCGTTGGCGTTGGGGGGGGCAATCAGCCCCAGCATTTT. Translated: CSVGVGGGNQPQHF. This chain joins TRBV29-1 and TRBJ1-5, with D perhaps matching TRBD1 (5 bases). There are 14 residues in the CDR3. Germline V lookup: CDR1 SQVTM, CDR2 ANQGSEA. Trimming removed 4 bases at V and 2 bases at J, with 12 bases between.